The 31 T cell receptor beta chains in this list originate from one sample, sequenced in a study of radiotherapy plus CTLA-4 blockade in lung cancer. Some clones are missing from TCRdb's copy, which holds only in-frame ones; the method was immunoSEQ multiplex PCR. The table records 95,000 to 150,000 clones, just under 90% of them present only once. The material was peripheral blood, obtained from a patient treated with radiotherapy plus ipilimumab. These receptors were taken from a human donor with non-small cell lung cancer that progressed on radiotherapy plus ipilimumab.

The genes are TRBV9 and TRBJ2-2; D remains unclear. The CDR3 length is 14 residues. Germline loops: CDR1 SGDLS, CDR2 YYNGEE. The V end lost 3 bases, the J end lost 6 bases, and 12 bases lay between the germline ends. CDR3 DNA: TGTGCCAGCAGCGAAGGCGGTGCGTCCGGGGAGCTGTTTTTT. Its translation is CASSEGGASGELFF. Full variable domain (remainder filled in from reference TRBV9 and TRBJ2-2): DSGVTQTPKHLITATGQRVTLRCSPRSGDLSVYWYQQSLDQGLQFLIQYYNGEERAKGNILERFSAQQFPDLHSELNLSSLELGDSALYFCASSEGGASGELFFGEGSRLTVL.

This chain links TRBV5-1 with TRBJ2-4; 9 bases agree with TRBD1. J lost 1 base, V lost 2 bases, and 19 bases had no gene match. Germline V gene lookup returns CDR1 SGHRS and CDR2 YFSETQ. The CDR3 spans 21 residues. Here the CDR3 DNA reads TGCGCCAGCAGCTTAGGCCCCACGGGACAGGGAGGTTCAGTTGCCAAAAACATTCAGTACTTC. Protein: CASSLGPTGQGGSVAKNIQYF.

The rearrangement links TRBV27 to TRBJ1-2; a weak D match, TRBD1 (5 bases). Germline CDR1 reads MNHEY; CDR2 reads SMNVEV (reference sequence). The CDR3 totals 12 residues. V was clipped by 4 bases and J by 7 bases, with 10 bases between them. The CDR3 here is CASSSQGSGYTF. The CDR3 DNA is TGTGCCAGCAGTTCTCAGGGCTCTGGCTACACCTTC.

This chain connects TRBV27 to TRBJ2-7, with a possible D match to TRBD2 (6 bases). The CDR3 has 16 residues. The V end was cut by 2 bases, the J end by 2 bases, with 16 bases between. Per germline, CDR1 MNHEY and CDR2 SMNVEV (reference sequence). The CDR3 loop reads CASSLNVGSSAYEQYF. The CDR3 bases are TGTGCCAGCAGTTTAAACGTCGGGAGTAGCGCCTACGAGCAGTACTTC.

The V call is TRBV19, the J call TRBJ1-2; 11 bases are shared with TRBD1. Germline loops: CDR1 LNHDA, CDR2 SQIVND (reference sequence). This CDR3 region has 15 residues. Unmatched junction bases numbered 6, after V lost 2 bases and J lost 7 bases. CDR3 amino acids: CASSIIGQGASGYTF. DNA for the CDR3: TGTGCCAGTAGTATAATCGGACAGGGGGCATCTGGCTACACCTTC.

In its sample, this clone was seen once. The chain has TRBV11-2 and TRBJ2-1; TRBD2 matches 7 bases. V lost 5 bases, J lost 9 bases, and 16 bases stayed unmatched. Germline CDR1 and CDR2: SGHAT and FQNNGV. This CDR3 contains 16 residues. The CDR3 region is CASSRSQGLSIGEQFF. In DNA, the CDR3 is TGTGCCAGCAGCCGCTCTCAGGGACTAAGTATCGGTGAGCAGTTCTTC.

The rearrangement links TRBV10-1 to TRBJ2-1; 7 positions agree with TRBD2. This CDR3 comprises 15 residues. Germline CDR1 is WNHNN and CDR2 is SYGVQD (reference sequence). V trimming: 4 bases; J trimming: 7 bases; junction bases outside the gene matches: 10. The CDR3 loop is CASSVRSGKGNEQFF. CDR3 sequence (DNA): TGCGCCAGCAGTGTTCGGAGCGGGAAGGGTAATGAGCAGTTCTTC.

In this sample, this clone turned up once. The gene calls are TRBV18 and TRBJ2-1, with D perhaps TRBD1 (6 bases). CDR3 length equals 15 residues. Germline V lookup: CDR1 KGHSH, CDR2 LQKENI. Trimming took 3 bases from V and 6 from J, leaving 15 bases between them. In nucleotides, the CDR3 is TGTGCCAGCTCACCTTCGACCACAGGGAGCAATGAGCAGTTCTTC. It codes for CASSPSTTGSNEQFF. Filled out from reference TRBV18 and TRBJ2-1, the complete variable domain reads NAGVMQNPRHLVRRRGQEARLRCSPMKGHSHVYWYRQLPEEGLKFMVYLQKENIIDESGMPKERFSAEFPKEGPSILRIQQVVRGDSAAYFCASSPSTTGSNEQFFGPGTRLTVL.

CDR3: CASSPGKNTEAFF. CDR3 bases: TGTGCCAGCAGCCCCGGGAAGAACACTGAAGCTTTCTTT. The chain joins TRBV6-5 to TRBJ1-1; D unclear. The germline gives CDR1 MNHEY, CDR2 SVGAGI. Trimming cost V 6 bases and J 1 base, with 9 bases left between them. This CDR3 is 13 amino acids long.

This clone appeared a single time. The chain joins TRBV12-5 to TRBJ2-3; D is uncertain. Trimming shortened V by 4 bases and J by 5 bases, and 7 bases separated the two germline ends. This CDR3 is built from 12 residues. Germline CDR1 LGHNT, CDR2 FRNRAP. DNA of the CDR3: TGTGCTAGTGGTTCCAGGCGAGATACGCAGTATTTT. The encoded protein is CASGSRRDTQYF.

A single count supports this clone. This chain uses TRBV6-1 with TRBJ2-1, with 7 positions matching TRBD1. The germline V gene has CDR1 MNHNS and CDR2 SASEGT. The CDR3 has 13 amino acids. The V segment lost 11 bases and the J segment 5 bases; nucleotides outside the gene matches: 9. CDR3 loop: CAACRDRDNEQFF. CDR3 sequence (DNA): TGTGCCGCGTGCCGGGACAGAGACAATGAGCAGTTCTTC.

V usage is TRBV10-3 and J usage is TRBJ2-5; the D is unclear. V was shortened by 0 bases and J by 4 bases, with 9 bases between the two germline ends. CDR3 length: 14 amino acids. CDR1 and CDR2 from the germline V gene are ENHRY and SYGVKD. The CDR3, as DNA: TGTGCCATCAGTGAGTCGATAATAGCAGAGACCCAGTACTTC. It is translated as CAISESIIAETQYF.

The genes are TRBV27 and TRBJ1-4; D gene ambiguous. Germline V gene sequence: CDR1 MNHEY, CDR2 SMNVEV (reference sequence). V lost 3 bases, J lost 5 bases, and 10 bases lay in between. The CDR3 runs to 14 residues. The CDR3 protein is CASSFAGRNEKLFF. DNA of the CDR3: TGTGCCAGCAGTTTTGCTGGAAGGAATGAAAAACTGTTTTTT.

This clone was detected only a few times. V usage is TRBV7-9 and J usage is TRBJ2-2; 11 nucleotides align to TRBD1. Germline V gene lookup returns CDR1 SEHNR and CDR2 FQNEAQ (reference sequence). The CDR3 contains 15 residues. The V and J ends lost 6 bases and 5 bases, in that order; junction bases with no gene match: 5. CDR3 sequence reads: CASSLDRGQTGELFF. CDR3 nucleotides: TGTGCCAGCAGTTTGGACAGGGGGCAAACCGGGGAGCTGTTTTTT.

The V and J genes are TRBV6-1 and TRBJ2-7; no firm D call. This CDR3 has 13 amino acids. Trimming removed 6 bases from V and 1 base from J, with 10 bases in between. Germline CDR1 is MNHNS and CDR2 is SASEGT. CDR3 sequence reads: CASSVEHSYEQYF. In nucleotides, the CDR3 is TGTGCCAGCAGCGTGGAACATTCCTACGAGCAGTACTTC.

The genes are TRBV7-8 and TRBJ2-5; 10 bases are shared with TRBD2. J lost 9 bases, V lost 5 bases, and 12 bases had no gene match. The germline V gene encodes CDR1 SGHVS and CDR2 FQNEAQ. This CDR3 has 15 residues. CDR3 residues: CASSPGLAAGGAQYF. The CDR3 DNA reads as TGTGCCAGCAGCCCCGGACTAGCGGCTGGGGGGGCCCAGTACTTC.

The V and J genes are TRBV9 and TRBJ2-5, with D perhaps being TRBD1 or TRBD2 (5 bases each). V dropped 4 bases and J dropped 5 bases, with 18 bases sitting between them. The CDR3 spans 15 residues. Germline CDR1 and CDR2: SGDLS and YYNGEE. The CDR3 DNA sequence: TGTGCCAGCAGCATGGGGACGAGCTATAGGGAGACCCAGTACTTC. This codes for CASSMGTSYRETQYF.

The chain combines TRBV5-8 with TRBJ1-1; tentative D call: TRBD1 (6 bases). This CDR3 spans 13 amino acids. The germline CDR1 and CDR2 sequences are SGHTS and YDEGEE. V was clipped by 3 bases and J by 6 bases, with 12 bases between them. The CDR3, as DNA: TGTGCCAGCAGCTCCACCAGGGGATCTGAAGCTTTCTTT. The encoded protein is CASSSTRGSEAFF.

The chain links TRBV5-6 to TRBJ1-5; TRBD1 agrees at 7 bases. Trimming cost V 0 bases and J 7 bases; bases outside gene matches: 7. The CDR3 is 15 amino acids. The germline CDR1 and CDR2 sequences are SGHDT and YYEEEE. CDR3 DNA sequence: TGTGCCAGCAGCTTGGTGAGACAGGGAGGCCAGCCCCAGCATTTT. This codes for CASSLVRQGGQPQHF.

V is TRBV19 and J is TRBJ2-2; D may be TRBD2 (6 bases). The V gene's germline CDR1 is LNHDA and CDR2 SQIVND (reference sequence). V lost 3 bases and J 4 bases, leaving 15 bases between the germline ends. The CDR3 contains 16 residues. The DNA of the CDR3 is TGTGCCAGTAGTATTGACGGGAGCGTCCTCACCGGGGAGCTGTTTTTT. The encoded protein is CASSIDGSVLTGELFF.

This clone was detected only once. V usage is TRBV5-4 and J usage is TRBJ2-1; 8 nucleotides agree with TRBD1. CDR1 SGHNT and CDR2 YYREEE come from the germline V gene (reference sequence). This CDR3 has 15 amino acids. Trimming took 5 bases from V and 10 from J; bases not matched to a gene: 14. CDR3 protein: CASRQGGPTLGEQFF. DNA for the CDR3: TGTGCCAGCAGACAGGGGGGACCGACCTTGGGAGAGCAGTTCTTC.

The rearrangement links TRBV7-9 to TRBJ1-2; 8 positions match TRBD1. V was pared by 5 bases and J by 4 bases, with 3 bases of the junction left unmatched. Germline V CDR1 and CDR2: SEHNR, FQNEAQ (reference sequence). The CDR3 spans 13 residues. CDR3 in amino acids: CASSARGPYGYTF. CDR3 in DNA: TGTGCCAGCAGCGCCAGGGGGCCCTATGGCTACACCTTC. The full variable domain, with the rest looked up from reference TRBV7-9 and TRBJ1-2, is DTGVSQNPRHKITKRGQNVTFRCDPISEHNRLYWYRQTLGQGPEFLTYFQNEAQLEKSRLLSDRFSAERPKGSFSTLEIQRTEQGDSAMYLCASSARGPYGYTFGSGTRLTVV.

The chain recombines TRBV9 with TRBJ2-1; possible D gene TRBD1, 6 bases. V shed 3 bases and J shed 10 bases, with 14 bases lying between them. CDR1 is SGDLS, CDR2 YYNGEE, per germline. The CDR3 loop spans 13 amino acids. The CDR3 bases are TGTGCCAGCAGCGGACCACAGGGCGGAGAGCAGTTCTTC. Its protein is CASSGPQGGEQFF.

The CDR3 coding sequence is TGCGCCAGCAGTCAATCCCAGGCTGGAGGCTACACCTTC. It is translated as CASSQSQAGGYTF. The gene calls are TRBV23-1 and TRBJ1-2; no clear D gene. TRBV23-1 is marked as an open reading frame, function uncertain. This CDR3 spans 13 amino acids. Between the trimmed V and J ends, which lost 0 bases and 8 bases, there was a span of 10 bases.

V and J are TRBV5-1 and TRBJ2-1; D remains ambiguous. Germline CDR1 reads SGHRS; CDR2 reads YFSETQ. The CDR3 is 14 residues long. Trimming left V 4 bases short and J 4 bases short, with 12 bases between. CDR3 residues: CASSQRQAYNEQFF. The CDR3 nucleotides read TGCGCCAGCAGCCAACGACAAGCGTACAATGAGCAGTTCTTC.

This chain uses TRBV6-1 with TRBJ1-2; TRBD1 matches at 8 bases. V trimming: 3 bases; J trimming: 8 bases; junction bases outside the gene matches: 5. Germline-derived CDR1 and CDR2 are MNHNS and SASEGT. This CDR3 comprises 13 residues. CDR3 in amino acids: CASSEDRAYGYTF. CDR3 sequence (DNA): TGTGCCAGCAGTGAGGACAGGGCTTACGGCTACACCTTC.

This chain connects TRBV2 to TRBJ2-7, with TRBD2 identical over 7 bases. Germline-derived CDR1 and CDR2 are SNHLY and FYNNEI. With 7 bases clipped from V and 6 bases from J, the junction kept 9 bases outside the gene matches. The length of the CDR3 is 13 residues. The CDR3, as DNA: TGTGCCAGCAAAGGACTAGTAACGGGCGAGCAGTACTTC. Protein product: CASKGLVTGEQYF.

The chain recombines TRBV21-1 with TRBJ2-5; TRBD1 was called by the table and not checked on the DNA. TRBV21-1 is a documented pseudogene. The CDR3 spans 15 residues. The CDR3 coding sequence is TGTGCCAGCAGCAACCTTGACAGAACTCAAGAGACCCAGTACTTC. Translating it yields CASSNLDRTQETQYF.

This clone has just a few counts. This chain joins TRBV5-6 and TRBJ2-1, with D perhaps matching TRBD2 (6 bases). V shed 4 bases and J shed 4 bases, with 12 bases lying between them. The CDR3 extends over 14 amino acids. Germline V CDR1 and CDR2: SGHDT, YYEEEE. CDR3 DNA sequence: TGTGCCAGCAGCACCTGGGGGACTTACAATGAGCAGTTCTTC. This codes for CASSTWGTYNEQFF.

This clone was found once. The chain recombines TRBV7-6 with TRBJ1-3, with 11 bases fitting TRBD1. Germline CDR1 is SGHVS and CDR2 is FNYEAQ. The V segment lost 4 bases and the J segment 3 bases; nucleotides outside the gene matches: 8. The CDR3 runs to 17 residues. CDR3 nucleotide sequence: TGTGCCAGCAGCTCCCGGACAGGGGGCGCGGGTGGAAACACCATATATTTT. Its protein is CASSSRTGGAGGNTIYF.

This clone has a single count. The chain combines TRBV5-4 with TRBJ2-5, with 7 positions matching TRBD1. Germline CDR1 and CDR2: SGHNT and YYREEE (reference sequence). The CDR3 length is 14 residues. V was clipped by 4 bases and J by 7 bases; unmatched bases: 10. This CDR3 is CASSPGQDVGTQYF. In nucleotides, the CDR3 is TGTGCCAGCAGCCCCGGACAGGACGTGGGGACCCAGTACTTC.